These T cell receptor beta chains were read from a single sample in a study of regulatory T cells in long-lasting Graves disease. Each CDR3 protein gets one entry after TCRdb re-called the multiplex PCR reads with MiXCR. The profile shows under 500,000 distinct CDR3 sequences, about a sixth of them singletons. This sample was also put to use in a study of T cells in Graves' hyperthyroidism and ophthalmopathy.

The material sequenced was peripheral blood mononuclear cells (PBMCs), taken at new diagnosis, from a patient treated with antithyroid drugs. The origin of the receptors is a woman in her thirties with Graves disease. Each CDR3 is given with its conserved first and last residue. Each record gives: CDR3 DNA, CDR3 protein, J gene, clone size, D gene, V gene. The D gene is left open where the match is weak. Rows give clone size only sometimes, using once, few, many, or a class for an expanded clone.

TGTGCCAGCAGATTCTCGGGTGACACTGAAGCTTTCTTT CASRFSGDTEAFF TRBJ1-1 . . TRBV7-3
TGCAGCGTTGAAGATCGGATAGCGGGAGGCAATGAGCAGTTCTTC CSVEDRIAGGNEQFF TRBJ2-1 many TRBD2 TRBV29-1
TGTGCCACCAGCAGACGGACTAGCGGGAGCACAGATACGCAGTATTTT CATSRRTSGSTDTQYF TRBJ2-3 few TRBD2 TRBV15
TGTGCCTGGAGTGCGCTTGGGGGGTTGTTCACTGAAGCTTTCTTT CAWSALGGLFTEAFF TRBJ1-1 many . TRBV30
TGCAGCGCGGAAGCCGGGACAGGGTTCACTGAAGCTTTCTTT CSAEAGTGFTEAFF TRBJ1-1 many TRBD1 TRBV29-1
TGTGCCAGCAGCTTAGCCCGTTTGGGGTGGCAGGGGTTCTACGAGCAGTACTTC CASSLARLGWQGFYEQYF TRBJ2-7 few . TRBV7-2
TGTGCCAGCACCTTCCCGGGACAGGGCCCTAACTATGGCTACACCTTC CASTFPGQGPNYGYTF TRBJ1-2 many TRBD1 TRBV7-8
TGCAGCGTTCAAGGGGTCCGGGACACTGAAGCTTTCTTT CSVQGVRDTEAFF TRBJ1-1 . . TRBV29-1
TGTGCCAGCATCCCAACCAGGGAAACTAGCGGAACCTACGAGCAGTACTTC CASIPTRETSGTYEQYF TRBJ2-7 many TRBD2 TRBV12-3/TRBV12-4
TGTGCCACCCAAGGGCAGGGGGCGGTTGTGTACAATGAGCAGTTCTTC CATQGQGAVVYNEQFF TRBJ2-1 . TRBD1 TRBV24-1
TGTGCCAGCAGCTTGGGGGCCCGGGGGAACACTGAAGCTTTCTTT CASSLGARGNTEAFF TRBJ1-1 many . TRBV5-1
TGTGCCTGGAGTGTAGGAGCGGGAGGTACAGATACGCAGTATTTT CAWSVGAGGTDTQYF TRBJ2-3 many TRBD2 TRBV30
TGCAGCGTCGACAAAGGAACTAACTATGGCTACACCTTC CSVDKGTNYGYTF TRBJ1-2 . . TRBV29-1
TGTGCCAGCAGTCCCGGGACTAGCGGGAGAATCGGTGAGCAGTTCTTC CASSPGTSGRIGEQFF TRBJ2-1 many TRBD2 TRBV2
TGTGCCAGCAGCCAAGACAGGACCTTCTTTGGCTACACCTTC CASSQDRTFFGYTF TRBJ1-2 . . TRBV14
TGCAGTGCTAGCGACGGAGAGTATGAGCAGTTCTTC CSASDGEYEQFF TRBJ2-1 many . TRBV20-1
TGTGCCAGCAGTTGGGGCAGGGCCACTGATCAGCCCCAGCATTTT CASSWGRATDQPQHF TRBJ1-5 . . TRBV27
TGTGCCAGCAGTGCCTCTGGGGCCAACGTCCTGACTTTC CASSASGANVLTF TRBJ2-6 . . TRBV7-9
TGTGCCACCAGCCGAACTAGCGGGAGATCCTACAATGAGCAGTTCTTC CATSRTSGRSYNEQFF TRBJ2-1 many TRBD2 TRBV24-1
TGTGCCAGCAGACGGACAGGGGGTTACGAGCAGTACTTC CASRRTGGYEQYF TRBJ2-7 many TRBD1 TRBV6-1
TGTGCCAGCAGTCTAGCGGGATACACCGGGGAGCTGTTTTTT CASSLAGYTGELFF TRBJ2-2 many TRBD2 TRBV6-1
TGTGCCAGCAGATCCGGGACTAGCGGGGTCAATGAGCAGTTCTTC CASRSGTSGVNEQFF TRBJ2-1 many TRBD2 TRBV28
TGTGCCAGCAGTTACCTCGGGAGCAATAATTCACCCCTCCACTTT CASSYLGSNNSPLHF TRBJ1-6 few . TRBV6-5
TGTGCCTGGAGTCCGGATAGCAATCAGCCCCAGCATTTT CAWSPDSNQPQHF TRBJ1-5 many . TRBV30
TGTGCCAGCAGCCCCGGGAGGGCAGCTGACTATGGCTACACCTTC CASSPGRAADYGYTF TRBJ1-2 few . TRBV11-2
TGTGCCAGCACCTCCGGAGGCAGGCTTCCCAAAAACATTCAGTACTTC CASTSGGRLPKNIQYF TRBJ2-4 many . TRBV28
TGTGCCAGCAGGAGATCCTTACCGGGACAGGCGTTACACGAGCAGTACTTC CASRRSLPGQALHEQYF TRBJ2-7 . TRBD1 TRBV2
TGTGCCAGCAGTGAAGACAGGGGGTCTGGGGCCAACGTCCTGACTTTC CASSEDRGSGANVLTF TRBJ2-6 many TRBD1 TRBV2
TGTGCCAGCAGACCTACTAGCGGCAGAGGTGGGATGATACAGTACTTC CASRPTSGRGGMIQYF TRBJ2-5 . TRBD2 TRBV7-2
TGTGCCAGTAGTCTAAACGGGGGCAATTCACCCCTCCACTTT CASSLNGGNSPLHF TRBJ1-6 few . TRBV19
TGTGCCACCAGCAGAGGACCCACAGGGGATGAGCAGTTCTTC CATSRGPTGDEQFF TRBJ2-1 many TRBD1 TRBV15
TGTGCCATCAGTGAGTATGGAGCCTCCAATGAGCAGTTCTTC CAISEYGASNEQFF TRBJ2-1 many . TRBV10-3
TGTGCCAGCAGTCCCCCCCCGTTAGCGGGATTGAACACCGGGGAGCTGTTTTTT CASSPPPLAGLNTGELFF TRBJ2-2 many TRBD2 TRBV12-3/TRBV12-4
TGCAGTGCTAGCGATATCCGGGACTACTCCTACAATGAGCAGTTCTTC CSASDIRDYSYNEQFF TRBJ2-1 many TRBD2 TRBV20-1
TGTGCCACCCCCAGCGGTAAGTACAATGAGCAGTTCTTC CATPSGKYNEQFF TRBJ2-1 . . TRBV24-1
TGTGCCAGCAGTACCCTAGACTACGAGCAGTACTTC CASSTLDYEQYF TRBJ2-7 . . TRBV6-1
TGTGCCAGCAGCCAAGATCGGGGACAGGGCGCAACCTTC CASSQDRGQGATF TRBJ2-7 . TRBD1 TRBV4-2
TGCAGTGACTGGAGGTCCCCGAGGGATGAGCAGTTCTTC CSDWRSPRDEQFF TRBJ2-1 many . TRBV20-1
TGCAGTGCTTCGGGGGACCATTCCTACGAGCAGTACTTC CSASGDHSYEQYF TRBJ2-7 many . TRBV20-1
TGCGCCAGCAGCTTGGAAGGGCCACAAGAGACCCAGTACTTC CASSLEGPQETQYF TRBJ2-5 many . TRBV5-1
TGTGCCAGCAGCTTAGAACTTGCCGGGGAGCTGTTTTTT CASSLELAGELFF TRBJ2-2 many . TRBV11-2